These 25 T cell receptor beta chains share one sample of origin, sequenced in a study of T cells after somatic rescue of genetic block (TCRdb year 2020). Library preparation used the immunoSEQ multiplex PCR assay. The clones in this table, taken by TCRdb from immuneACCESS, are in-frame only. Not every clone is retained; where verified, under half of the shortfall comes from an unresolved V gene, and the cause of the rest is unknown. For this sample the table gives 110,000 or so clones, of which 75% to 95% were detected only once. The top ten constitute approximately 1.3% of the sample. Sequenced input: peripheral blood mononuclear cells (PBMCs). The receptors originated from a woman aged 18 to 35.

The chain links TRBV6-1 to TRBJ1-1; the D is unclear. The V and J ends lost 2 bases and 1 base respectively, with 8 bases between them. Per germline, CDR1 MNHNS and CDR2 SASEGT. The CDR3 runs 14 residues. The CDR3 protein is CASSEKGGNTEAFF. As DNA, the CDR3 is TGTGCCAGCAGTGAAAAGGGAGGGAACACTGAAGCTTTCTTT.

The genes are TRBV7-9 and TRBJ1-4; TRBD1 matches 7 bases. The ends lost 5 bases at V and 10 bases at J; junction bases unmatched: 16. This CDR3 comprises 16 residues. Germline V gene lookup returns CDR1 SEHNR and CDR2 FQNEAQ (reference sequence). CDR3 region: CASSPMGDSERGKLFF. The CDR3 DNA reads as TGTGCCAGCAGCCCGATGGGGGACAGTGAGCGGGGAAAACTGTTTTTT.

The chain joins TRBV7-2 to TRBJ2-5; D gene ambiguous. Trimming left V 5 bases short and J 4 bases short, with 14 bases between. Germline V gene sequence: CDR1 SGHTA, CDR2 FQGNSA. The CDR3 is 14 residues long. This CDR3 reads CASSLSQHGETQYF. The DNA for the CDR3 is TGTGCCAGCAGCCTGTCGCAGCACGGAGAGACCCAGTACTTC. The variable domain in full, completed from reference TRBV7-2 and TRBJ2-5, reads GAGVSQSPSNKVTEKGKDVELRCDPISGHTALYWYRQSLGQGLEFLIYFQGNSAPDKSGLPSDRFSAERTGGSVSTLTIQRTQQEDSAVYLCASSLSQHGETQYFGPGTRLLVL.

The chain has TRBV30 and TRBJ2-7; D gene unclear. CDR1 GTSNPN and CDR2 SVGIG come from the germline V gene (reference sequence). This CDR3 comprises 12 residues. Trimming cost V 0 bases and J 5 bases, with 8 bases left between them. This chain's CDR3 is CAWSVTPNEQYF. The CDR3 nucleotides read TGTGCCTGGAGTGTAACGCCGAACGAGCAGTACTTC.

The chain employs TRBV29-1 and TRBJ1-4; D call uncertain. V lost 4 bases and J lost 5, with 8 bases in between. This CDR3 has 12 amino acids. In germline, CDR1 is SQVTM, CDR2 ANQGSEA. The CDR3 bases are TGCAGCGTTGGGGGTCGAAATGAAAAACTGTTTTTT. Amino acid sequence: CSVGGRNEKLFF. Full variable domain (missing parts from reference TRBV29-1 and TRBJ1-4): SAVISQKPSRDICQRGTSLTIQCQVDSQVTMMFWYRQQPGQSLTLIATANQGSEATYESGFVIDKFPISRPNLTFSTLTVSNMSPEDSSIYLCSVGGRNEKLFFGSGTQLSVL.

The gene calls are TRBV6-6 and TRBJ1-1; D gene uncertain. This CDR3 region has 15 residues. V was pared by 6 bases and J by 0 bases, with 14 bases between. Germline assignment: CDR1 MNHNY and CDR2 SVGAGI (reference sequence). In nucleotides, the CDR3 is TGTGCCAGCAGAATTAAGTTGAGTATGAACACTGAAGCTTTCTTT. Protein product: CASRIKLSMNTEAFF.

The CDR3 is CASSPPGLRSYEQYF. CDR3 in DNA: TGTGCCAGCTCACCACCGGGACTTCGGAGCTACGAGCAGTACTTC. The chain has TRBV18 and TRBJ2-7; maybe TRBD2 (6 bases). Trimming pared 0 bases from V and 3 bases from J, leaving 12 bases between. Looked up from germline, CDR1 is KGHSH and CDR2 is LQKENI. The CDR3 extends over 15 amino acids. The variable domain in full, with the rest retrieved from reference TRBV18 and TRBJ2-7, is NAGVMQNPRHLVRRRGQEARLRCSPMKGHSHVYWYRQLPEEGLKFMVYLQKENIIDESGMPKERFSAEFPKEGPSILRIQQVVRGDSAAYFCASSPPGLRSYEQYFGPGTRLTVT.

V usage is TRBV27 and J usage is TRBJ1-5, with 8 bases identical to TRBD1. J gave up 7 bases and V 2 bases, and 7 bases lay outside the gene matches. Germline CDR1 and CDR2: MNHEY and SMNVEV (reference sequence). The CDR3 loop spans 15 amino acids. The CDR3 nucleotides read TGTGCCAGCAGTTTAACACAGGGGGTTGGGCAGCCCCAGCATTTT. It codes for CASSLTQGVGQPQHF.

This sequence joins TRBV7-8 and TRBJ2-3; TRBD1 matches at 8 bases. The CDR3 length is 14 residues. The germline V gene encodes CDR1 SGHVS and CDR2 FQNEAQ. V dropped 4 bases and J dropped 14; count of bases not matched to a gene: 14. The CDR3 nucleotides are TGTGCCAGCAGCTCAAGGACAGGGACCCTGGCGGTGTATTTT. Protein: CASSSRTGTLAVYF.

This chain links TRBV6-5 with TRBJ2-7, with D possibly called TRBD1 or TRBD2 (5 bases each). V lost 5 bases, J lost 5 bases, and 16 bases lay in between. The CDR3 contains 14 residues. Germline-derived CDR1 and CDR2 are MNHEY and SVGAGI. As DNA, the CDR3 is TGTGCCAGCAGTCCGGGGACCGGGGCGCACGAGCAGTACTTC. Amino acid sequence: CASSPGTGAHEQYF.

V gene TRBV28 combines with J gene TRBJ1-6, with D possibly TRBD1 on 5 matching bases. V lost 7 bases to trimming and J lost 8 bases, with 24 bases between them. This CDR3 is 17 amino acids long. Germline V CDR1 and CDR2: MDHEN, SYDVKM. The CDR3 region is CASISHGAIRSDSPLHF. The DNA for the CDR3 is TGTGCCAGCATATCTCATGGGGCAATCCGATCGGATTCACCCCTCCACTTT.

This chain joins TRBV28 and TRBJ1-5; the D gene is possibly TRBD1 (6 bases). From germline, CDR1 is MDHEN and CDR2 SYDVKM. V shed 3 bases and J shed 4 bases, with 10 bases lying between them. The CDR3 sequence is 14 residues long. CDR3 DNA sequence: TGTGCCAGCAGTTTGCGGGGGCGGAATCAGCCCCAGCATTTT. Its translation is CASSLRGRNQPQHF.

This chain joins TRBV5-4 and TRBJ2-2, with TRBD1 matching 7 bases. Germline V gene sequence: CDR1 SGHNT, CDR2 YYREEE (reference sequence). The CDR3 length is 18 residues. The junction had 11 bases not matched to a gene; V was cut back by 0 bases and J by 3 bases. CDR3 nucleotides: TGTGCCAGCAGCTTGGTAGGGGGCGGATTCCTCGACACCGGGGAGCTGTTTTTT. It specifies CASSLVGGGFLDTGELFF.

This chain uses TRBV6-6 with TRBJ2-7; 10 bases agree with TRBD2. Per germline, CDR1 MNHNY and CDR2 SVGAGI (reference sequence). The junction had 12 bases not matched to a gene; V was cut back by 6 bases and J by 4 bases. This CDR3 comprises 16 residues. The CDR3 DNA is TGTGCCAGCAGGAGCGGGGGGGCCGGTAATCCTTACGAGCAGTACTTC. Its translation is CASRSGGAGNPYEQYF.

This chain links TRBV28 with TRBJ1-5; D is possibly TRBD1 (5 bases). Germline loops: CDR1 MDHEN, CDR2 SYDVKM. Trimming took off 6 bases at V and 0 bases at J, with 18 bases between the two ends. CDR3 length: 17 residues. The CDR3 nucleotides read TGTGCCAGCAGGTTTCCCCACCGCGGGGCTAGCAATCAGCCCCAGCATTTT. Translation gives CASRFPHRGASNQPQHF.

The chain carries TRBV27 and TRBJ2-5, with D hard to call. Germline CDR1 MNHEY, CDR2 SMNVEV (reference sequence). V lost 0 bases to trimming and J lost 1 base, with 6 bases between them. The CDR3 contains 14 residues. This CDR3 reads CASSLSLAQETQYF. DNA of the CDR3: TGTGCCAGCAGTTTATCCCTCGCCCAAGAGACCCAGTACTTC.

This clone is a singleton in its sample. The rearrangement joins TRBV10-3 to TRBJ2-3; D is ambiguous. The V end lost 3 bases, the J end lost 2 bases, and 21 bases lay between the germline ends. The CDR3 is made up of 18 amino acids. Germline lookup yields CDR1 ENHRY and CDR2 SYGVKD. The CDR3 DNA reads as TGTGCCATCAGTGACCCTACTCGGTGGGGTTCCCCCACAGATACGCAGTATTTT. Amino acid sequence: CAISDPTRWGSPTDTQYF.

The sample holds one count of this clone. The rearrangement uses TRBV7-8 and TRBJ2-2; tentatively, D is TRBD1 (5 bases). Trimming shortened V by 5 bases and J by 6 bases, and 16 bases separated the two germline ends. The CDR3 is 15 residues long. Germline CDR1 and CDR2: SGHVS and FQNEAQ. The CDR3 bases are TGTGCCAGCAGCCGACTCTGGGGCTCGTCCGGGGAGCTGTTTTTT. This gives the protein CASSRLWGSSGELFF. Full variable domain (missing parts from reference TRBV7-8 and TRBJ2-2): GAGVSQSPRYKVAKRGQDVALRCDPISGHVSLFWYQQALGQGPEFLTYFQNEAQLDKSGLPSDRFFAERPEGSVSTLKIQRTQQEDSAVYLCASSRLWGSSGELFFGEGSRLTVL.

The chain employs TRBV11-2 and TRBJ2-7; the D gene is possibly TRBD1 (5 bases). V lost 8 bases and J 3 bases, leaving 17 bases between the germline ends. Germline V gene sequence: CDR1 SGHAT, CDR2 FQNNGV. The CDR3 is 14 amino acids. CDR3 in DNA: TGTGCCAGCCGTACCAAAGGGGCAGGCTACGAGCAGTACTTC. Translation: CASRTKGAGYEQYF.

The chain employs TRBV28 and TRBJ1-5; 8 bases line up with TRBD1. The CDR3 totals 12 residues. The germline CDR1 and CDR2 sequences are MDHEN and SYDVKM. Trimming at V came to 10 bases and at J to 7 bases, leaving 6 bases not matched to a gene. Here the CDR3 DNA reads TGTGCCACCAGGACAGGGAGGCAGCCCCAGCATTTT. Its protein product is CATRTGRQPQHF.

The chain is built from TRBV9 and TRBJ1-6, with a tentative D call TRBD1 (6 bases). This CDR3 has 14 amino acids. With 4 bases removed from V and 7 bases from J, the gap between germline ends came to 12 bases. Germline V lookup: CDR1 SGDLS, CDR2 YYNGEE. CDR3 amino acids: CASSLRGGNSPLHF. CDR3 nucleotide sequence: TGTGCCAGCAGCCTCAGGGGCGGCAATTCACCCCTCCACTTT.

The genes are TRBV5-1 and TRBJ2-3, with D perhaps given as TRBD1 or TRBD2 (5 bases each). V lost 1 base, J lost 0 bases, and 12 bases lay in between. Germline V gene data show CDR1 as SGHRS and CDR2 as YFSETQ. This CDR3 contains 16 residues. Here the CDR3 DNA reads TGCGCCAGCAGCTTGCTGTTGGGGACGAGCACAGATACGCAGTATTTT. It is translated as CASSLLLGTSTDTQYF.

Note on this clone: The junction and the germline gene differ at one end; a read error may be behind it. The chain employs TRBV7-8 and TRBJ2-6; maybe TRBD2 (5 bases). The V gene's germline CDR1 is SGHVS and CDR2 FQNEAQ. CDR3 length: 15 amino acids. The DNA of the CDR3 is TGTGCCAGCAGCCTAGCCGGGTCCGGGGCCAACGTCCTGACTTTC. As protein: CASSLAGSGANVLTF.

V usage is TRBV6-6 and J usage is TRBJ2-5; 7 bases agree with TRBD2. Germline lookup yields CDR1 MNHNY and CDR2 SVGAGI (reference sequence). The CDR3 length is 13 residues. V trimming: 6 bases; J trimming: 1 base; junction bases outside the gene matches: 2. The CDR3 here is CASSGTTQETQYF. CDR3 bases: TGTGCCAGCAGCGGGACTACCCAAGAGACCCAGTACTTC.

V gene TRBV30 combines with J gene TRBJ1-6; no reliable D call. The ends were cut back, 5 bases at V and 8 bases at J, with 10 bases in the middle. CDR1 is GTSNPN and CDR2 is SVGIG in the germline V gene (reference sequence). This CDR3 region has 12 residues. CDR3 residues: CAWAGEYSPLHF. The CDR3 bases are TGTGCCTGGGCGGGAGAGTATTCACCCCTCCACTTT.